This entry features one TCR beta chain sequence. Its antigen target is currently unknown. Base qualities are not provided; no much larger clone lies one nucleotide away. For CDR1 and CDR2, the germline V gene lists SGDLS and YYNGEE. The cysteine opens and the phenylalanine closes a CDR3 of 15 amino acids. Only the CDR3 part of the read is kept: 45 bases, read in frame from the first base. V is pruned by 4 bases and J by 10 bases, leaving 9 bases of the junction without a gene match. An Illumina MiSeq was used to sequence the TCRbeta libraries, yielding an average of about 40,000 productive templates per sample. TCRbeta CDR3 libraries were generated with the immunoSEQ assay using multiplex PCR amplification. Processing in the source paper ran as follows. Repertoire diversity was computed as previously defined, with values near 0 indicating extremely monoclonal samples. The immuneACCESS repertoire file appears here via TCRdb, limited to in-frame rearrangements. These files lack a portion of the clones; in checked studies, under half of the deficit traces to unresolved V genes, and the cause of the others is not known. V, J and clone size reflect that table, while D and trimming were determined from the DNA. The sample yields tens of thousands of clones; 70% to 90% were counted once. The ten largest clones take up 0.35% to 0.5% of the sample.

DNA was extracted from blood mononuclear cells, and the same DNA was used for both TCR and STAT3 sequencing. The source of the sample is a study of STAT3 mutations in large granular lymphocyte leukemia (dated by TCRdb to about 2019). About the full investigation: Roughly half of the T-LGLL patients who were sequenced longitudinally carried canonical activating STAT3 mutations. Patients with T-cell large granular lymphocyte leukemia underwent serial deep sequencing of TCRbeta CDR3 and STAT3 to reconstruct clonal hierarchy and dynamics. Roughly 19 representative T-LGLL cases were selected from an initial cohort of under 250 LGL patients for longitudinal TCRbeta and STAT3 sequencing. Over half of the T-LGLL patients were given one or more immunosuppressive therapy regimens, and over 30% of the treated patients had a hematologic response. A couple of patients with natural killer LGL leukemia were also sequenced longitudinally as controls within the study. Patients were sequenced at around 4 time points on average, with the number of samplings per patient ranging from 2 to 8.

Here is what the overall study found, with its caveats: TCR clonotype switching after therapy was observed in 6 of 18 patients, and all newly emerging clones were found to be STAT3 wild type. Because no samples were available when a clone first appeared, clonal expansion had to be inferred from samplings taken at other points. At least one immunodominant TCRbeta clonotype was present in every T-LGLL patient, and multiple immunodominant subclonotypes appeared in about half of the T-LGLL patients. The burden of the dominant TCR clone was higher than the STAT3 mutant burden in several patients, which suggests that the STAT3 mutation arose secondarily inside a clone that had already expanded. Linking therapy response to changes in TCR clonal burden was complicated by variable intervals between samplings and by differing treatment regimens. Persisting codominant clonotypes in some patients meant a small but highly pathogenic clone may have been missed.

The source of this sequence is a human donor with T large granular lymphocyte leukemia. Some clones in this sample may be carry-over from other donors' samples. The V and J genes are TRBV9 and TRBJ1-6, and 9 junctional nucleotides match TRBD1. Material: PBMCs. Here is the DNA: TGTGCCAGCAGCCTTACAGGGGGCAGATACTCACCCCTCCACTTT. The encoded protein is CASSLTGGRYSPLHF.